The 9 T cell receptor beta chains given below trace back to one sample, sequenced in a study of breast tumors, draining lymph nodes, adjacent tissues. Axillary draining lymph nodes of breast cancer patients supplied the node samples. TCRdb used MiXCR to reprocess the multiplex PCR reads, holding one entry per CDR3 protein. The table shows 150,000 to 250,000 distinct CDR3 sequences, with over 25% occurring only once. The material sequenced was axillary lymph node tissue. The origin of the receptors is a female donor with breast cancer. Some clones in this sample may be carry-over from other donors' samples.

This clonotype was counted at least ten times. This rearrangement joins TRBV9 to TRBJ2-1; 8 nucleotides line up with TRBD2. The CDR3 contains 15 residues. V shed 0 bases, J shed 5 bases, and the junction held 4 bases outside the gene matches. Germline CDR1 is SGDLS and CDR2 is YYNGEE. The CDR3: CASSVEGLEHNEQFF. The DNA of the CDR3 is TGTGCCAGCAGCGTAGAGGGACTAGAACACAATGAGCAGTTCTTC.

To note about this clonotype: A much larger clone differs by one base, so this may be a read error. The CDR3 carries no conserved terminal phenylalanine or tryptophan, so it likely arises from a read error. The chain carries TRBV28 and TRBJ2-7, with no clear D. The CDR3 totals 12 residues. Per the germline V gene, CDR1 is MDHEN and CDR2 is SYDVKM. The ends were cut back, 1 base at V and 7 bases at J, with 8 bases in the middle. The CDR3 DNA reads TGTGCCAGCAGTTTATCCTCAGAGGAGCAGTACCTC. It encodes CASSLSSEEQYL.

The rearrangement links TRBV30 to TRBJ1-1; possible D gene TRBD1, 6 bases. The germline V gene has CDR1 GTSNPN and CDR2 SVGIG (reference sequence). V lost 1 base and J lost 6, with 18 bases in between. The CDR3 is 15 residues long. In DNA form, the CDR3 reads TGTGCCTGGAGTGCACTCGGGGGCCCTGGGGCTGAAGCTTTCTTT. Its protein product is CAWSALGGPGAEAFF.

This clonotype has ten or more counts. The rearrangement links TRBV12-3 or TRBV12-4 to TRBJ2-5; 8 bases are shared with TRBD2. The CDR3 consists of 11 residues. V shed 4 bases and J 9 bases; nucleotides not matched to a gene: 1. CDR3 DNA sequence: TGTGCCAGCAGTTCGGGACTAGCCCAGTACTTC. It encodes CASSSGLAQYF.

This clonotype was seen only once. At one boundary the junction diverges from the germline segment, which might be a read error. V gene TRBV2 combines with J gene TRBJ1-4; D is possibly TRBD1 (6 bases). CDR1 is SNHLY, CDR2 FYNNEI, per germline. This CDR3 region has 17 residues. The CDR3 loop reads CASNERGGAGTNEKLFF. CDR3 DNA sequence: TGTGCCAGCAATGAACGTGGGGGGGCAGGAACTAATGAAAAACTGTTTTTT.

Concerning this clonotype itself: This may be a read error, as it is one base from a much larger clone. V is TRBV6-6 and J is TRBJ1-3, with a tentative D call TRBD1 (6 bases). Germline V gives CDR1 MNHNY, CDR2 SVGAGI (reference sequence). The CDR3 is 15 residues long. The ends were cut back, 5 bases at V and 9 bases at J, with 20 bases in the middle. CDR3 amino acids: CASSKGGRSRSTIYF. The CDR3 nucleotides read TGTGCCAGCAGTAAGGGGGGACGGTCACGGAGCACCATATATTTT.

This chain links TRBV2 with TRBJ2-3; 7 nucleotides agree with TRBD2. V trimming: 5 bases; J trimming: 3 bases; junction bases outside the gene matches: 8. This CDR3 comprises 15 residues. Germline CDR1 SNHLY, CDR2 FYNNEI. The CDR3 bases are TGTGCCAGCAGTTCTCTAGGCGGGAGAACAGATACGCAGTATTTT. Residues: CASSSLGGRTDTQYF.

This clonotype was found many times. V gene TRBV29-1 combines with J gene TRBJ1-3; 7 positions match TRBD1. This CDR3 has 13 residues. In germline, CDR1 is SQVTM, CDR2 ANQGSEA. The V and J ends lost 7 bases and 1 base, in that order; junction bases with no gene match: 4. As DNA, the CDR3 is TGCAGCGCCGAACAGGGGTCTGGAAACACCATATATTTT. It encodes CSAEQGSGNTIYF.

This clonotype was picked up many times. V is TRBV6-2 or TRBV6-3 and J is TRBJ2-3, with D possibly being TRBD2 (5 bases). Germline V gene sequence: CDR1 MNHEY, CDR2 SVGEGT. The CDR3 has 13 amino acids. Trimming stripped 6 bases from V and 5 bases from J, with 12 bases between. The CDR3 here is CASSEAAGDTQYF. In nucleotides, the CDR3 is TGTGCCAGCAGCGAAGCGGCCGGAGATACGCAGTATTTT.